This record concerns one TCR beta chain sequence. Its antigen is unknown. Per-base qualities were not stored, and no clone one base away is much larger. TCRbeta CDR3 regions were amplified from genomic DNA by means of the immunoSEQ Assay, a bias-controlled multiplex PCR. Turning to the authors' computational methods: The number of nucleated cells in each sample was estimated by amplification of reference gene primers within the assay. To quantify the absolute abundance of each unique TCRbeta CDR3 rearrangement, sequence reads were collapsed and filtered. Productive Simpson clonality was computed per sample as the square root of Simpson's diversity index over productive rearrangements. The immuneACCESS repertoire file appears here via TCRdb, limited to in-frame rearrangements. These files lack a portion of the clones; in checked studies, under half of the deficit traces to unresolved V genes, and the cause of the others is not known. That table gives V, J and clone size, and the DNA gave D and trimming. The table for this sample lists over 100,000 clones; approximately 80% of them were counted only once. In total, the top ten clones hold roughly a tenth of the sample.

In the germline V gene (reference sequence), CDR1 corresponds to MNHEY and CDR2 to SMNVEV. From cysteine to phenylalanine, the CDR3 is 14 amino acids long. The entry retains the CDR3 DNA only, 42 bases that are in frame from base 1. Trimming accounts for 0 bases at V and 9 bases at J, while the number of junction bases matched to no gene is 7. The collaborating institutions used their own protocols to collect whole blood in K2EDTA tubes. For TCRbeta analysis, collaborators shipped samples in one of three forms: frozen whole blood, isolated PBMCs, or DNA extracted from either of those sample types. The data belong to a study of blood T cell repertoires in COVID-19 (TCRdb year 2020). About the full investigation: The collaborator samples originated in the United States, Italy and Spain and spanned the acute and convalescent phases of COVID-19. The prospective study material was composed of cDNA or gDNA derived from T cells, B-cell-depleted T cells, or PBMCs. Subjects who had been exposed to COVID-19, were actively infected with it, or had recovered from it provided the deeply sampled blood TCRbeta repertoires that made up the dataset. The repertoires were released in a freely available public database intended as a resource for research on the immune response to SARS-CoV-2. Samples came from the ongoing ImmuneRACE study (first 160 participants) plus 1,254 subjects from 6 global collaborators. Sample metadata almost always included a de-identified subject ID, COVID-19 status, age in years and sex. Where HLA class I and class II types were available, the types were taken from metadata supplied by the sample provider, not from assay-based typing. On the study overall, not on this receptor specifically: The quantity of clinical and demographic metadata differed by source and by participant and was supplied without curation.

The rearrangement combines TRBV27 with TRBJ2-7; the junction holds 8 bases that match TRBD2. This clonotype was sampled from a man aged 55 to 70 with active or convalescent COVID-19. The specimen was peripheral blood. The CDR3 protein: CASSLSAPTSGQYF. DNA sequence: TGTGCCAGCAGTTTATCGGCCCCTACTAGCGGGCAGTACTTC.